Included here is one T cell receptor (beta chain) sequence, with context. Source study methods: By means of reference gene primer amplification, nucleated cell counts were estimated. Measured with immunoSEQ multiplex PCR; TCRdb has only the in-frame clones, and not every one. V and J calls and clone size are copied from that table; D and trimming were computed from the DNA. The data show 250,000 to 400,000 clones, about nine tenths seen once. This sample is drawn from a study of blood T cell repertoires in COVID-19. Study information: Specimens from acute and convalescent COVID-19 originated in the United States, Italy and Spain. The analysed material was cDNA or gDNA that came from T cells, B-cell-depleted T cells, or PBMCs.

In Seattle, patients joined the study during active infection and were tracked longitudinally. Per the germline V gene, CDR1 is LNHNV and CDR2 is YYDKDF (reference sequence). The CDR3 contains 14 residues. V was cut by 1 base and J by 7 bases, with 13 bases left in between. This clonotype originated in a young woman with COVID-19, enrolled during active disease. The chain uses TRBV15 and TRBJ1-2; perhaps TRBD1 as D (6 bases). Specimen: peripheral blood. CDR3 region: CATSRVPGAGGYTF. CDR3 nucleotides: TGTGCCACCAGCAGAGTACCAGGGGCAGGTGGCTACACCTTC.